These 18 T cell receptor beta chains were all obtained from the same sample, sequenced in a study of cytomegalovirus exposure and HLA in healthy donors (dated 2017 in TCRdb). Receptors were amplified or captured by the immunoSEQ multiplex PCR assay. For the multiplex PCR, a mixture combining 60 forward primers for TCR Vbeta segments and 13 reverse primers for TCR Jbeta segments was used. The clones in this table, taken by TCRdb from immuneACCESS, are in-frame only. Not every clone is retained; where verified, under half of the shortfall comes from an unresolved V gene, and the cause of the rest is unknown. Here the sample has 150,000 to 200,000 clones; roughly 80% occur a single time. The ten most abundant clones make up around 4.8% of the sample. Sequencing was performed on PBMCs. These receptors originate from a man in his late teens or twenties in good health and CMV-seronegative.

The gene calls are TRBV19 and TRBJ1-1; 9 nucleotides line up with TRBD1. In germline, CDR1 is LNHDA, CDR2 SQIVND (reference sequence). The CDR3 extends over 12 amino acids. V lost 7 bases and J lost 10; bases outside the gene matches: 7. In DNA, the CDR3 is TGTGCCAGTATCCAGGGGGACAGGGTAGCTTTCTTT. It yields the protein CASIQGDRVAFF.

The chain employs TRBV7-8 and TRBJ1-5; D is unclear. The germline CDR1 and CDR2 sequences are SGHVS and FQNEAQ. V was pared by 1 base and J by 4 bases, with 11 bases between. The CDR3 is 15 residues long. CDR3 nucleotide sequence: TGTGCCAGCAGCTTAGATCCGGAGATGAATCAGCCCCAGCATTTT. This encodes CASSLDPEMNQPQHF.

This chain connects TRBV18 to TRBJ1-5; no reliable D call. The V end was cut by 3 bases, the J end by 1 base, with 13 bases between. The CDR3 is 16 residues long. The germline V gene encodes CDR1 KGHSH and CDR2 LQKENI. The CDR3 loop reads CASSPFTGRSNQPQHF. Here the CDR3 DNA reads TGTGCCAGCTCACCGTTTACGGGGAGGAGCAATCAGCCCCAGCATTTT.

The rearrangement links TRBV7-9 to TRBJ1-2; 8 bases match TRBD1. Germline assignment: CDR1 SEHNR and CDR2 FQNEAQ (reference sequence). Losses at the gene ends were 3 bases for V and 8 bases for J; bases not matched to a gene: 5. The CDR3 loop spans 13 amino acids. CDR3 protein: CASSLTGVSGYTF. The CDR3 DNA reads TGTGCCAGCAGCTTGACAGGGGTATCCGGCTACACCTTC.

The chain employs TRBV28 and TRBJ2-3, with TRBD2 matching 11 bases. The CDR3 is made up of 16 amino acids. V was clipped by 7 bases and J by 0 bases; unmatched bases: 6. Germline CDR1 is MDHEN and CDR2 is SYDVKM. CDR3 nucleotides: TGTGCCAGCATCTCGGGGACTAGCGGTAGCACAGATACGCAGTATTTT. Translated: CASISGTSGSTDTQYF.

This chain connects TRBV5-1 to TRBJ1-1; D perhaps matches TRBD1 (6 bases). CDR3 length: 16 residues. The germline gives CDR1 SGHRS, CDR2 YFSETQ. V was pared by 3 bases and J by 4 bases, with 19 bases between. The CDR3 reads CASSWGTGGGGTEAFF. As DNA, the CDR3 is TGCGCCAGCAGCTGGGGGACGGGGGGAGGGGGCACTGAAGCTTTCTTT.

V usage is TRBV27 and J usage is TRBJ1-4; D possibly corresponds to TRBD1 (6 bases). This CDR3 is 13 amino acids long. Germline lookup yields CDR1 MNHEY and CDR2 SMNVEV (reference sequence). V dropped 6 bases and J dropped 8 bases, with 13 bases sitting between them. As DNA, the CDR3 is TGTGCCAGCAGCTTGGGGGCACGGGAAAAACTGTTTTTT. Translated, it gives CASSLGAREKLFF. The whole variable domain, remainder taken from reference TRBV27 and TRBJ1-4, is EAQVTQNPRYLITVTGKKLTVTCSQNMNHEYMSWYRQDPGLGLRQIYYSMNVEVTDKGDVPEGYKVSRKEKRNFPLILESPSPNQTSLYFCASSLGAREKLFFGSGTQLSVL.

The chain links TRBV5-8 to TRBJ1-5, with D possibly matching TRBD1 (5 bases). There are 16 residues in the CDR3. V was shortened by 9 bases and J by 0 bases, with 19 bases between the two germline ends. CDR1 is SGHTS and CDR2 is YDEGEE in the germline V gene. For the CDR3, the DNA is TGTGCCACCGGGGGTGCAGTTAGACTTAGCAATCAGCCCCAGCATTTT. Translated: CATGGAVRLSNQPQHF.

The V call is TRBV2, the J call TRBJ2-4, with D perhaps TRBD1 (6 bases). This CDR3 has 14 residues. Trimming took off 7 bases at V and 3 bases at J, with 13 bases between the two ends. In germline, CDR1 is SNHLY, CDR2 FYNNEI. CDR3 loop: CASTEQGNKNIQYF. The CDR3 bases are TGTGCCAGCACCGAACAGGGAAACAAAAACATTCAGTACTTC. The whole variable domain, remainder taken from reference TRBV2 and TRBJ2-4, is EPEVTQTPSHQVTQMGQEVILRCVPISNHLYFYWYRQILGQKVEFLVSFYNNEISEKSEIFDDQFSVERPDGSNFTLKIRSTKLEDSAMYFCASTEQGNKNIQYFGAGTRLSVL.

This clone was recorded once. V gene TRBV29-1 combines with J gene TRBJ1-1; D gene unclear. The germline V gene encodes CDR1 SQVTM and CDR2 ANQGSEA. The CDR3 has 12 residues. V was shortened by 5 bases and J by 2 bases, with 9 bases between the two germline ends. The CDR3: CSVLGDNTEAFF. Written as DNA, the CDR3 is TGCAGCGTTTTGGGAGATAACACTGAAGCTTTCTTT.

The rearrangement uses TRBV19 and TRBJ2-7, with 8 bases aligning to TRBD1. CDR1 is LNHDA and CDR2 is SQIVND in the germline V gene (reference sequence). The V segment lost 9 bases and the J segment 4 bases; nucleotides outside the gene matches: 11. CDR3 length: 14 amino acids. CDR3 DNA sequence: TGTGCCAGCAGTGGACAGGGACAGGTGTACGAGCAGTACTTC. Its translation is CASSGQGQVYEQYF.

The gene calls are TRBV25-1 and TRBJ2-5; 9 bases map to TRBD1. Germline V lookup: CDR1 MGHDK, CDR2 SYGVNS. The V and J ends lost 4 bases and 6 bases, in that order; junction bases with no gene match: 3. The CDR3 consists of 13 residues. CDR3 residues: CASSGDRAKTQYF. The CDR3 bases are TGTGCCAGCAGTGGGGACAGGGCCAAGACCCAGTACTTC.

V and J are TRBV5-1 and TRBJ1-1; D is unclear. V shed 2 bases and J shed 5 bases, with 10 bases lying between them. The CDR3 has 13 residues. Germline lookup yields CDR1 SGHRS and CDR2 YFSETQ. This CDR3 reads CASSLSVGTEAFF. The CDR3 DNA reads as TGCGCCAGCAGCTTATCCGTCGGTACTGAAGCTTTCTTT.

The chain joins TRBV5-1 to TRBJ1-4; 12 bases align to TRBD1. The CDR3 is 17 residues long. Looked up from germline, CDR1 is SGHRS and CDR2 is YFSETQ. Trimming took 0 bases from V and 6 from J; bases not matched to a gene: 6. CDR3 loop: CASSLVGQGAGDEKLFF. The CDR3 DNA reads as TGCGCCAGCAGCTTGGTGGGACAGGGGGCTGGCGATGAAAAACTGTTTTTT.

CDR3 coding DNA: TGTGCCAGCAGCAGTGACACCACAACTAATGAAAAACTGTTTTTT. This translates into CASSSDTTTNEKLFF. The chain joins TRBV5-4 to TRBJ1-4; no firm D call. The germline V gene has CDR1 SGHNT and CDR2 YYREEE (reference sequence). V lost 4 bases and J 0 bases, leaving 10 bases between the germline ends. CDR3 length: 15 amino acids.

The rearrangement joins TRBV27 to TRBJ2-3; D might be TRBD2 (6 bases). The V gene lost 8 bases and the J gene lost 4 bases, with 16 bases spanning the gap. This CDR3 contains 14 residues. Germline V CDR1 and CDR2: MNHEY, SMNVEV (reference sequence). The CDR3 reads CASRKGGLPDTQYF. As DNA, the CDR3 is TGTGCCAGCCGCAAAGGAGGGTTACCAGATACGCAGTATTTT.

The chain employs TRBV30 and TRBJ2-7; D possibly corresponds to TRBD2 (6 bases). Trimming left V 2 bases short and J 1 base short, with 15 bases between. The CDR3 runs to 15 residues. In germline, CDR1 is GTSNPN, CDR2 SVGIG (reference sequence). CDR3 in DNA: TGTGCCTGGAGTCTCCGGGACTGGGGATCCTACGAGCAGTACTTC. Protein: CAWSLRDWGSYEQYF.

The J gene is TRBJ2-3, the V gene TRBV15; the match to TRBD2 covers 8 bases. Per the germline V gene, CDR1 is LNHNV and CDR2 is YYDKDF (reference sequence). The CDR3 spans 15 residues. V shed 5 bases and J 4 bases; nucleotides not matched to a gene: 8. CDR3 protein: CATSGRAAGADTQYF. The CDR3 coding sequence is TGTGCCACCAGCGGTCGGGCAGCGGGAGCAGATACGCAGTATTTT.